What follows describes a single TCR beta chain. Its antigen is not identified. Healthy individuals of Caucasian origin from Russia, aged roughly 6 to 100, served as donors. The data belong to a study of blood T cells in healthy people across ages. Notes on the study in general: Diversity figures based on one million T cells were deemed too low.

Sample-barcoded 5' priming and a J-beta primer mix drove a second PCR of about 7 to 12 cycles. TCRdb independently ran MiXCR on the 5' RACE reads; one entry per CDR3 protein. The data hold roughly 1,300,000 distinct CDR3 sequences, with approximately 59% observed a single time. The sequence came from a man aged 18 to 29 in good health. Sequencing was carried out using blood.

The CDR3, as DNA: TGCGCCAGCAGCTCCCCTGTGAGGGGCAACACCGGGGAGCTGTTTTTT. This encodes CASSSPVRGNTGELFF. The gene calls are TRBV5-1 and TRBJ2-2, with D perhaps TRBD1 or TRBD2 (5 bases each). This CDR3 region has 16 residues. V gave up 3 bases and J gave up 2 bases, with 14 bases separating them. The germline CDR1 and CDR2 sequences are SGHRS and YFSETQ. The entire variable domain, with the rest obtained from reference TRBV5-1 and TRBJ2-2, is as follows: KAGVTQTPRYLIKTRGQQVTLSCSPISGHRSVSWYQQTPGQGLQFLFEYFSETQRNKGNFPGRFSGRQFSNSRSEMNVSTLELGDSALYLCASSSPVRGNTGELFFGEGSRLTVL.